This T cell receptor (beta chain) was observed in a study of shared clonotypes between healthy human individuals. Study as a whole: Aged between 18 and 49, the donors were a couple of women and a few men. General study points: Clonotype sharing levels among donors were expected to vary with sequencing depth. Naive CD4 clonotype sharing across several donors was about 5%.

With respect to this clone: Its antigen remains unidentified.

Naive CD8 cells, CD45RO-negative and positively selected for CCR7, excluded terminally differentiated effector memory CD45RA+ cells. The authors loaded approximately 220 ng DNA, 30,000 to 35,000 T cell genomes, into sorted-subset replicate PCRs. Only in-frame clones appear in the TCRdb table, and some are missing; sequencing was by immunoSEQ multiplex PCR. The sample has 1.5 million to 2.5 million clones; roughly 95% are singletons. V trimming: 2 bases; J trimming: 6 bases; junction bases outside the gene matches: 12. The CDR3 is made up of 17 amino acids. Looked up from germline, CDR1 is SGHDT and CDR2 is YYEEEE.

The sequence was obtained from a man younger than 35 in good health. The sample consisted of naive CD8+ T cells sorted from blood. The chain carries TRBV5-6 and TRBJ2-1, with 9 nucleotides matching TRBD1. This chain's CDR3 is CASSLGGTRTGVNEQFF. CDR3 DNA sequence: TGTGCCAGCAGCTTAGGCGGGACCCGGACAGGGGTCAATGAGCAGTTCTTC.